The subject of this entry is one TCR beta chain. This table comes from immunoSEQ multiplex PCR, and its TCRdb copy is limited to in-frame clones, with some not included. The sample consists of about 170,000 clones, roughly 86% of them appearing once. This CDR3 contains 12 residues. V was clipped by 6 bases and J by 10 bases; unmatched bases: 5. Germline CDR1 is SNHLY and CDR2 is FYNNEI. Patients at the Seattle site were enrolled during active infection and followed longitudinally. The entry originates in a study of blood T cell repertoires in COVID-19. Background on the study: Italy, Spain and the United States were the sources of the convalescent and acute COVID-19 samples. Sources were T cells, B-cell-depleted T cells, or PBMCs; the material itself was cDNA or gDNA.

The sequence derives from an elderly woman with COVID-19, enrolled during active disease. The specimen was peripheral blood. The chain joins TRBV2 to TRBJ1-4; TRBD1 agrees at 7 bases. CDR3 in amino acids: CASRLNRGKLFF. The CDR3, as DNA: TGTGCCAGCAGGCTTAACAGGGGAAAACTGTTTTTT.